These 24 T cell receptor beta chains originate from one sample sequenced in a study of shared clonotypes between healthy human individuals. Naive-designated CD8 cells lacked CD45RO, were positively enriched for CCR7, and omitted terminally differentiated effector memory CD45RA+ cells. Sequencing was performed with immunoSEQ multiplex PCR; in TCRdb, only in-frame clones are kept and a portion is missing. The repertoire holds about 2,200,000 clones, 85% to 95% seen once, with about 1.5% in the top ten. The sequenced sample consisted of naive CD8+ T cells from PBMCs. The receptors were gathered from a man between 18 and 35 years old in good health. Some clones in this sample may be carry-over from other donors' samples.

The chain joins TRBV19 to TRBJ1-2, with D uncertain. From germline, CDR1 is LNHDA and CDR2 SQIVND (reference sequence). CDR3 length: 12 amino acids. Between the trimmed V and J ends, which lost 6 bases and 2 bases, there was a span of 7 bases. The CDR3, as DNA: TGTGCCAGTAGAGGCGTAAACTATGGCTACACCTTC. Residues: CASRGVNYGYTF. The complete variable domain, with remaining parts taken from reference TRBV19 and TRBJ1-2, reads DGGITQSPKYLFRKEGQNVTLSCEQNLNHDAMYWYRQDPGQGLRLIYYSQIVNDFQKGDIAEGYSVSREKKESFPLTVTSAQKNPTAFYLCASRGVNYGYTFGSGTRLTVV.

This CDR3 is CAIRGDRGVKDTQYF. DNA of the CDR3: TGTGCCATCAGAGGGGACAGGGGGGTCAAGGATACGCAGTATTTT. V gene TRBV10-3 combines with J gene TRBJ2-3, with 11 bases lining up with TRBD1. Losses at the gene ends were 6 bases for V and 6 bases for J; bases not matched to a gene: 8. This CDR3 region has 15 residues. In germline, CDR1 is ENHRY, CDR2 SYGVKD.

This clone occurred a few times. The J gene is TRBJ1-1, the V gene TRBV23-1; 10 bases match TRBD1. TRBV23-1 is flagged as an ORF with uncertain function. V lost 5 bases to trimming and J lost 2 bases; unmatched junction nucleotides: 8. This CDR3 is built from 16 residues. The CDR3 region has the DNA TGCGCCAGCAGTGCCCGGGACAGGGGCGATAACACTGAAGCTTTCTTT. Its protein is CASSARDRGDNTEAFF.

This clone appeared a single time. The CDR3 is CASSQDLVRELSLYNEQFF. CDR3 sequence (DNA): TGCGCCAGCAGCCAAGACTTAGTGAGGGAGTTGTCACTCTACAATGAGCAGTTCTTC. This rearrangement joins TRBV4-3 to TRBJ2-1, with D maybe TRBD2 (5 bases). The germline gives CDR1 LGHNA, CDR2 YSLEER. V was trimmed by 0 bases and J by 3 bases, leaving 21 bases between them. The length of the CDR3 is 19 residues.

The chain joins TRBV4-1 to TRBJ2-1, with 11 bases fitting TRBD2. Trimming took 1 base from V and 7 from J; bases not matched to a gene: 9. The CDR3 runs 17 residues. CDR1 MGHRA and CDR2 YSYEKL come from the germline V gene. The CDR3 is CASSQVWSSGRMNEQFF. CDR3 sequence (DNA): TGCGCCAGCAGCCAAGTGTGGTCTAGCGGGAGGATGAATGAGCAGTTCTTC.

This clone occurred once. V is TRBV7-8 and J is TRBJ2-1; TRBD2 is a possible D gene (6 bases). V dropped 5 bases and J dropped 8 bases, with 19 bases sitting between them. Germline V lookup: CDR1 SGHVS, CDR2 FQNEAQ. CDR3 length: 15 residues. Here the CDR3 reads CASSPEVAVDYEQFF. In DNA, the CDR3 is TGTGCCAGCAGCCCCGAAGTAGCGGTAGATTATGAGCAGTTCTTC.

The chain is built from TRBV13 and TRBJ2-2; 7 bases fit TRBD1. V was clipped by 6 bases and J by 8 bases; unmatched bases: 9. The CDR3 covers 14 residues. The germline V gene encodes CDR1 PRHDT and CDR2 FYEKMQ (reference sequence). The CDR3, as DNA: TGTGCCAGCAGGGCCTCCCCGACAGGGGGGGAGCTGTTTTTT. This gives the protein CASRASPTGGELFF.

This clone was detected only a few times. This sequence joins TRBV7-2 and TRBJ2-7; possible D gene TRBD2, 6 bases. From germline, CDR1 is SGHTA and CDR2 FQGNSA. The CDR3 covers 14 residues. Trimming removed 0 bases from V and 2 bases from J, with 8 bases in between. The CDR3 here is CASSLAGLPYEQYF. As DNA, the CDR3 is TGTGCCAGCAGCTTAGCGGGACTCCCCTACGAGCAGTACTTC.

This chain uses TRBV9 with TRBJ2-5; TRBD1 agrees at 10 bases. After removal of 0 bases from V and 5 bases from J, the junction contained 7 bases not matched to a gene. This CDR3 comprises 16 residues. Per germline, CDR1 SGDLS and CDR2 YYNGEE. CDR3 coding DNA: TGTGCCAGCAGCGTAGGTGAGACAGGGGGCTTGGAGACCCAGTACTTC. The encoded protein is CASSVGETGGLETQYF. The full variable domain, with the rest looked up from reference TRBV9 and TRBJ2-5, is DSGVTQTPKHLITATGQRVTLRCSPRSGDLSVYWYQQSLDQGLQFLIQYYNGEERAKGNILERFSAQQFPDLHSELNLSSLELGDSALYFCASSVGETGGLETQYFGPGTRLLVL.

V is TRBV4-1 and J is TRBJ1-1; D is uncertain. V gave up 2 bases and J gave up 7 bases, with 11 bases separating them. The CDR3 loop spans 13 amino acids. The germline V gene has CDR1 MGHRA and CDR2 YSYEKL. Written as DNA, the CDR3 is TGCGCCAGCAGCCAAAAGACGGATTATGAAGCTTTCTTT. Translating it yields CASSQKTDYEAFF.

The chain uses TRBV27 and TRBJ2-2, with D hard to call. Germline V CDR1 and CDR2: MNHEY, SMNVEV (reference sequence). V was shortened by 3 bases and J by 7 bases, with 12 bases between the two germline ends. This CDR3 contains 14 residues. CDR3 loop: CASSFVLPGGELFF. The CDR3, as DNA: TGTGCCAGCAGTTTTGTGCTTCCCGGCGGGGAGCTGTTTTTT.

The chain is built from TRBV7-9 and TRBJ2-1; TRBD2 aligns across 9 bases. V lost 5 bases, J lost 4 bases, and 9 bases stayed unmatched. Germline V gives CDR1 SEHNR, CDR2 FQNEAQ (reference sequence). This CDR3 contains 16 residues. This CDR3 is CASSPSRAGGYNEQFF. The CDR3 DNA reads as TGTGCCAGCAGCCCTTCTCGAGCGGGAGGATACAATGAGCAGTTCTTC.

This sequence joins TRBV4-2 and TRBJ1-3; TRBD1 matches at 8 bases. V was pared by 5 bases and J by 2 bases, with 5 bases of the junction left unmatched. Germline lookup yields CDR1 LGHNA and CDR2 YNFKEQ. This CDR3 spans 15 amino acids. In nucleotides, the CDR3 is TGTGCCAGCAGCAGTGACAGGGGAGCTGGAAACACCATATATTTT. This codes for CASSSDRGAGNTIYF.

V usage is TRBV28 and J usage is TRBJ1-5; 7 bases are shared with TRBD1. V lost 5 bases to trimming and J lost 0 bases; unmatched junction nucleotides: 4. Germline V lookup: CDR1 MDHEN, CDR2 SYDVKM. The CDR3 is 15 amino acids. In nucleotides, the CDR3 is TGTGCCAGCAGTAGACAGGGATATAGCAATCAGCCCCAGCATTTT. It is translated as CASSRQGYSNQPQHF.

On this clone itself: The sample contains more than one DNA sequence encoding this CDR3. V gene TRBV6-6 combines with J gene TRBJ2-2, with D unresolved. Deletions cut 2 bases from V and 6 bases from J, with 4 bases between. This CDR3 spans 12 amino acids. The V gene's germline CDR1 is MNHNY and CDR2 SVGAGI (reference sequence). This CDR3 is CASSYGPGELFF. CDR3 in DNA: TGTGCCAGCAGTTACGGCCCCGGGGAGCTGTTTTTT.

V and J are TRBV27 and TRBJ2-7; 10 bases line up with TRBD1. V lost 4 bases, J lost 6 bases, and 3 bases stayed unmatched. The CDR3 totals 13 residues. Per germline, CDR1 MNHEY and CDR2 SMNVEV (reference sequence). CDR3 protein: CASSWDRGAEQYF. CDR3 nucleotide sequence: TGTGCCAGCAGTTGGGACAGGGGAGCCGAGCAGTACTTC.

CDR3 region: CASSFLQGSGETQYF. The DNA for the CDR3 is TGTGCCAGCAGTTTCCTACAGGGGAGCGGGGAGACCCAGTACTTC. The rearrangement uses TRBV28 and TRBJ2-5, with TRBD1 as a possible D gene (7 bases). The CDR3 runs 15 residues. Germline V gene data show CDR1 as MDHEN and CDR2 as SYDVKM. The V gene lost 3 bases and the J gene lost 5 bases, with 16 bases spanning the gap.

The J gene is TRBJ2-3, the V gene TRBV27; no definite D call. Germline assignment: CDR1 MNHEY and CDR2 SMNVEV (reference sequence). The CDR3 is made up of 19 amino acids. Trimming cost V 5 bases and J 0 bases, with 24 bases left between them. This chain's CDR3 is CASSPVPGPLVPSTDTQYF. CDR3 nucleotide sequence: TGTGCCAGCAGTCCCGTACCGGGTCCTCTCGTCCCTAGCACAGATACGCAGTATTTT.

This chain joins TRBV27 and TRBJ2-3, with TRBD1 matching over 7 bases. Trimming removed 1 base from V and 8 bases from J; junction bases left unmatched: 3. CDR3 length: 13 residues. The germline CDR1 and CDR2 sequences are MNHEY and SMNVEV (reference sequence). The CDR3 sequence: CASSLWSGGTQYF. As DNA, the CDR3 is TGTGCCAGCAGTTTATGGTCAGGGGGTACGCAGTATTTT.

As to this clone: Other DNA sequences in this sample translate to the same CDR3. The CDR3 sequence: CASSQDGLAGYNEQFF. Written as DNA, the CDR3 is TGTGCCAGCAGCCAAGACGGACTAGCGGGATACAATGAGCAGTTCTTC. The rearrangement links TRBV4-2 to TRBJ2-1; the match to TRBD2 covers 12 bases. This CDR3 is 16 amino acids long. Per the germline V gene, CDR1 is LGHNA and CDR2 is YNFKEQ. The V gene end was trimmed by 0 bases and the J gene end by 4 bases; junction bases not matched to a gene: 1.

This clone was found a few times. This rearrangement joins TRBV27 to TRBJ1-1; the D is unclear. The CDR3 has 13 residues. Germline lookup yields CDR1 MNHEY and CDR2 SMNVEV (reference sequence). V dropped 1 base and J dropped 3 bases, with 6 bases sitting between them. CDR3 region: CASSLFRDTEAFF. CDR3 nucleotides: TGTGCCAGCAGTTTATTTCGGGACACTGAAGCTTTCTTT.

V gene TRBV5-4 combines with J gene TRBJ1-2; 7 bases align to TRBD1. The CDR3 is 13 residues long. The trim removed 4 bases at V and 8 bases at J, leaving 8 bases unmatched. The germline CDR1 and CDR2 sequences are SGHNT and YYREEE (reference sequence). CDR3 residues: CASSPFTGVGYTF. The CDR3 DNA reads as TGTGCCAGCAGCCCATTCACAGGGGTCGGCTACACCTTC.

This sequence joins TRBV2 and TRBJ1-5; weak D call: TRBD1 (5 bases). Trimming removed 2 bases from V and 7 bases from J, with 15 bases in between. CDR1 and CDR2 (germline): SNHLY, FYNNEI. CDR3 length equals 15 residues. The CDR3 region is CASSESPGIKQPQHF. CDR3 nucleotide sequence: TGTGCCAGCAGTGAATCCCCAGGGATCAAACAGCCCCAGCATTTT.

CDR3 amino acids: CASSFQLSSYEQYF. The DNA of the CDR3 is TGTGCCAGCAGCTTCCAACTCAGCTCCTACGAGCAGTACTTC. The gene calls are TRBV13 and TRBJ2-7, with D uncertain. The V end was cut by 3 bases, the J end by 0 bases, with 9 bases between. The CDR3 is made up of 14 amino acids. CDR1 is PRHDT and CDR2 is FYEKMQ in the germline V gene (reference sequence). The complete variable domain, with remaining parts taken from reference TRBV13 and TRBJ2-7, reads AAGVIQSPRHLIKEKRETATLKCYPIPRHDTVYWYQQGPGQDPQFLISFYEKMQSDKGSIPDRFSAQQFSDYHSELNMSSLELGDSALYFCASSFQLSSYEQYFGPGTRLTVT.